Here is one T cell receptor beta chain with its context. Germline V CDR1 and CDR2: GTSNPN, SVGIG (reference sequence). The J segment lost 1 base and the V segment lost 1 base, leaving 1 base of the junction unmatched. The CDR3 loop spans 14 amino acids. The data were taken from a study of blood T cell repertoires in COVID-19. Looking at the study overall: In each case, the material was cDNA or gDNA derived from T cells, B-cell-depleted T cells, or PBMCs.

Method: immunoSEQ multiplex PCR; TCRdb's copy keeps in-frame clones and lacks some. Of around 280,000 clones in the sample, 75% to 90% were seen once. The material sequenced was PBMCs or T cells enriched from blood (not recorded which). This TCR was sampled from a woman between 40 and 55 years old who had recovered from COVID-19. V gene TRBV30 combines with J gene TRBJ2-1; 7 bases match TRBD1. The CDR3 is CAWSGQGSYNEQFF. The CDR3 bases are TGTGCCTGGAGTGGACAGGGTTCCTACAATGAGCAGTTCTTC.